Presented here are 25 T cell receptor beta chains from one specimen sequenced in a study of CD8+ T cells in alopecia areata. After isolation, RNA underwent reverse transcription to generate cDNA as the sequencing template. Using immunoSEQ multiplex PCR, the repertoire was profiled, and TCRdb retains in-frame clones only, with some absent. The table records fewer than 200,000 clones, around three fifths of them present only once. The sample's treatment: oral pan-JAK inhibitor, 5-10 mg twice daily. The sample here was CD4+ T cells sorted from blood, taken at week 24, from a patient treated with tofacitinib. The receptors stem from a human donor with alopecia areata.

V and J are TRBV11-2 and TRBJ2-2; TRBD2 is a possible D gene (5 bases). This CDR3 comprises 13 residues. Trimming left V 0 bases short and J 6 bases short, with 5 bases between. The germline V gene has CDR1 SGHAT and CDR2 FQNNGV. This CDR3 reads CASSLERAGELFF. The CDR3 DNA follows: TGTGCCAGCAGCTTAGAGAGGGCCGGGGAGCTGTTTTTT. The full variable domain, its missing parts supplied by reference TRBV11-2 and TRBJ2-2, is EAGVAQSPRYKIIEKRQSVAFWCNPISGHATLYWYQQILGQGPKLLIQFQNNGVVDDSQLPKDRFSAERLKGVDSTLKIQPAKLEDSAVYLCASSLERAGELFFGEGSRLTVL.

The chain is built from TRBV29-1 and TRBJ1-1; the D is unclear. The germline V gene encodes CDR1 SQVTM and CDR2 ANQGSEA. V was trimmed by 2 bases and J by 0 bases, leaving 7 bases between them. The CDR3 consists of 13 residues. CDR3 residues: CSVERHLNTEAFF. The CDR3, as DNA: TGCAGCGTTGAAAGGCATTTGAACACTGAAGCTTTCTTT.

This clone was counted ten times or more. V is TRBV15 and J is TRBJ2-7; D is uncertain. The CDR3 runs to 14 residues. V shed 5 bases and J shed 7 bases, with 18 bases lying between them. CDR1 and CDR2 (germline): LNHNV, YYDKDF (reference sequence). The CDR3: CATSQGLVSSEQYF. The DNA for the CDR3 is TGTGCCACCAGCCAAGGATTGGTCAGTTCGGAGCAGTACTTC.

This chain uses TRBV2 with TRBJ2-1; D is undetermined. CDR3 length: 11 residues. V dropped 3 bases and J dropped 11 bases, with 8 bases sitting between them. Germline CDR1 reads SNHLY; CDR2 reads FYNNEI. The CDR3: CASSEETQQFF. CDR3 DNA: TGTGCCAGCAGTGAGGAGACACAGCAGTTCTTC.

The rearrangement joins TRBV29-1 to TRBJ2-3; D may correspond to TRBD1 or TRBD2 (6 bases each). The CDR3 contains 15 residues. The germline CDR1 and CDR2 sequences are SQVTM and ANQGSEA. Trimming took off 4 bases at V and 4 bases at J, with 18 bases between the two ends. DNA for the CDR3: TGCAGCGTTGGCCTACAATACAGGGAGGCAGATACGCAGTATTTT. Translating gives CSVGLQYREADTQYF.

V is TRBV5-1 and J is TRBJ1-2, with D perhaps matching TRBD1 (5 bases). Germline loops: CDR1 SGHRS, CDR2 YFSETQ. Trimming stripped 0 bases from V and 4 bases from J, with 13 bases between. The CDR3 extends over 15 amino acids. In DNA, the CDR3 is TGCGCCAGCAGCTTGGTCGCCGGGGACCCCTATGGCTACACCTTC. Its protein is CASSLVAGDPYGYTF.

This clone has only a few counts. The chain combines TRBV19 with TRBJ1-1; 9 bases align to TRBD1. V lost 3 bases to trimming and J lost 11 bases; unmatched junction nucleotides: 7. The germline V gene encodes CDR1 LNHDA and CDR2 SQIVND (reference sequence). This CDR3 has 13 residues. The CDR3 is CASSIPGQGYAFF. CDR3 DNA: TGTGCCAGTAGTATCCCGGGACAGGGTTACGCTTTCTTT.

This clone was observed a handful of times. Other DNA sequences in this sample translate to the same CDR3. The V and J genes are TRBV20-1 and TRBJ2-3; D is uncertain. This CDR3 has 11 amino acids. V was cut by 5 bases and J by 2 bases, with 5 bases left in between. Germline V gene data show CDR1 as DFQATT and CDR2 as SNEGSKA (reference sequence). CDR3 in DNA: TGCAGTGCTGAGTCCACAGATACGCAGTATTTT. Its translation: CSAESTDTQYF.

This chain uses TRBV2 with TRBJ2-3, with D tentatively TRBD1 (6 bases). CDR3 length: 13 residues. Trimming stripped 4 bases from V and 8 bases from J, with 13 bases between. Germline V gene lookup returns CDR1 SNHLY and CDR2 FYNNEI. The CDR3 DNA follows: TGTGCCAGCAGTGGAGGACAGCCCCCTACGCAGTATTTT. Amino acids: CASSGGQPPTQYF. Using reference TRBV2 and TRBJ2-3 for the parts outside the CDR3, the full variable domain is EPEVTQTPSHQVTQMGQEVILRCVPISNHLYFYWYRQILGQKVEFLVSFYNNEISEKSEIFDDQFSVERPDGSNFTLKIRSTKLEDSAMYFCASSGGQPPTQYFGPGTRLTVL.

This clone was counted between two and nine times. The chain recombines TRBV2 with TRBJ2-5; 9 nucleotides line up with TRBD2. The CDR3 loop spans 13 amino acids. Germline V gene sequence: CDR1 SNHLY, CDR2 FYNNEI. CDR3 in DNA: TGTGCTACCGCGGGGGGGCCTGGGGAGACCCAGTACTTC. Translating gives CATAGGPGETQYF.

With regard to this clone: Other DNA variants within this sample encode the same CDR3. In DNA form, the CDR3 reads TGCGCCAGCAGCTTGACTAGCGGGTCCTACGAGCAGTACTTC. This encodes CASSLTSGSYEQYF. The chain has TRBV5-1 and TRBJ2-7, with 9 bases fitting TRBD2. Per the germline V gene, CDR1 is SGHRS and CDR2 is YFSETQ. This CDR3 has 14 amino acids. Germline trimming cut 1 base from V and 1 base from J; bases unmatched to any gene: 0.

In its sample, this clone ranks as medium-sized. This sequence joins TRBV5-1 and TRBJ2-2; the D gene could be TRBD1 or TRBD2 (6 bases each). The V gene's germline CDR1 is SGHRS and CDR2 YFSETQ. Between the trimmed V and J ends, which lost 5 bases and 5 bases, there was a span of 10 bases. CDR3 length: 13 residues. The CDR3 sequence: CASRGGTTGELFF. The CDR3 region has the DNA TGCGCCAGCAGAGGGGGGACAACCGGGGAGCTGTTTTTT.

The chain employs TRBV2 and TRBJ2-7; 8 positions match TRBD1. CDR3 length: 11 residues. V was clipped by 10 bases and J by 2 bases; unmatched bases: 1. In germline, CDR1 is SNHLY, CDR2 FYNNEI. The CDR3 spells CATGQAYEQYF. DNA for the CDR3: TGTGCCACGGGACAGGCCTACGAGCAGTACTTC.

In this sample, this clone turned up a few times. The genes are TRBV5-1 and TRBJ2-1; D possibly corresponds to TRBD2 (5 bases). V lost 0 bases, J lost 0 bases, and 10 bases lay in between. CDR3 length equals 16 residues. Germline-derived CDR1 and CDR2 are SGHRS and YFSETQ. The CDR3 nucleotides read TGCGCCAGCAGCTTGGCTCTAGCCAGCTCCTACAATGAGCAGTTCTTC. Protein: CASSLALASSYNEQFF.

This clone was seen more than once but under ten times. This sequence joins TRBV18 and TRBJ1-4; a possible D gene is TRBD1 (6 bases). The CDR3 spans 17 residues. Germline V lookup: CDR1 KGHSH, CDR2 LQKENI. Between the trimmed V and J ends, which lost 3 bases and 10 bases, there was a span of 24 bases. CDR3 in amino acids: CASSPSSGGGSSGKLFF. The DNA of the CDR3 is TGTGCCAGCTCACCCTCATCGGGGGGCGGAAGCTCCGGAAAACTGTTTTTT.

There are a few counts of this clone. This CDR3 reads CASMKEQGASSYEQYF. CDR3 DNA sequence: TGCGCCAGCATGAAAGAACAGGGGGCAAGCTCCTACGAGCAGTACTTC. The genes are TRBV5-1 and TRBJ2-7; 9 nucleotides match TRBD1. Germline V gene data show CDR1 as SGHRS and CDR2 as YFSETQ. The CDR3 is 16 residues long. V lost 6 bases and J lost 0; bases outside the gene matches: 10. Full variable domain (remainder filled in from reference TRBV5-1 and TRBJ2-7): KAGVTQTPRYLIKTRGQQVTLSCSPISGHRSVSWYQQTPGQGLQFLFEYFSETQRNKGNFPGRFSGRQFSNSRSEMNVSTLELGDSALYLCASMKEQGASSYEQYFGPGTRLTVT.

Worth noting for this clone: Other nucleotide sequences from this sample produce the same CDR3. This rearrangement joins TRBV18 to TRBJ2-5; no firm D call. CDR3 length: 12 residues. V was cut by 3 bases and J by 5 bases, with 7 bases left in between. Per the germline V gene, CDR1 is KGHSH and CDR2 is LQKENI. The CDR3, as DNA: TGTGCCAGCTCACCGTTCGATGAGACCCAGTACTTC. It encodes CASSPFDETQYF.

This clone was observed a handful of times. This sequence joins TRBV5-6 and TRBJ2-7; a possible D gene is TRBD1 (5 bases). V lost 0 bases and J 5 bases, leaving 9 bases between the germline ends. This CDR3 contains 13 residues. The germline V gene encodes CDR1 SGHDT and CDR2 YYEEEE. The CDR3 reads CASSLDRRHEQYF. The CDR3 bases are TGTGCCAGCAGCTTGGACAGGCGCCACGAGCAGTACTTC.

The V gene is TRBV6-5, the J gene TRBJ1-5; 7 nucleotides align to TRBD1. This CDR3 region has 15 residues. Germline V CDR1 and CDR2: MNHEY, SVGAGI. Germline trimming cut 6 bases from V and 0 bases from J; bases unmatched to any gene: 5. The CDR3 loop reads CASRRGQNSNQPQHF. In DNA form, the CDR3 reads TGTGCCAGCAGAAGGGGGCAAAATAGCAATCAGCCCCAGCATTTT.

The V call is TRBV19, the J call TRBJ2-3, with unresolved D. V was shortened by 3 bases and J by 1 base, with 8 bases between the two germline ends. Germline loops: CDR1 LNHDA, CDR2 SQIVND (reference sequence). This CDR3 comprises 14 residues. CDR3 protein: CASSMMKRTDTQYF. The CDR3 DNA follows: TGTGCCAGTAGTATGATGAAACGCACAGATACGCAGTATTTT.

The chain combines TRBV11-3 with TRBJ2-4, with 9 bases that match TRBD1. CDR3 length: 13 amino acids. Germline CDR1 is SGHNT and CDR2 is YENEEA. After removal of 3 bases from V and 9 bases from J, the junction contained 3 bases not matched to a gene. The CDR3 is CASSLGQGGIQYF. The CDR3 DNA follows: TGTGCCAGCAGCTTGGGACAGGGTGGCATTCAGTACTTC.

In its sample, this clone was seen a few times. The chain combines TRBV19 with TRBJ2-3; D might be TRBD1 or TRBD2, each matching 5 bases. V dropped 6 bases and J dropped 2 bases, with 12 bases sitting between them. CDR3 length equals 14 residues. The V gene's germline CDR1 is LNHDA and CDR2 SQIVND (reference sequence). In DNA form, the CDR3 reads TGTGCCAGTAGCGGTCGGGGACCCACAGATACGCAGTATTTT. This gives the protein CASSGRGPTDTQYF.

The rearrangement links TRBV4-2 to TRBJ2-1; D gene ambiguous. V was pared by 0 bases and J by 4 bases, with 10 bases between. This CDR3 has 15 residues. Germline V CDR1 and CDR2: LGHNA, YNFKEQ. This CDR3 is CASSQEVTEYNEQFF. CDR3 sequence (DNA): TGTGCCAGCAGCCAAGAAGTGACGGAGTACAATGAGCAGTTCTTC.

J is TRBJ2-5 and V is TRBV9, with D tentatively TRBD1 (6 bases). The V gene's germline CDR1 is SGDLS and CDR2 YYNGEE. V lost 4 bases to trimming and J lost 5 bases, with 15 bases between them. This CDR3 has 14 amino acids. This CDR3 is CASSSTGRRETQYF. As DNA, the CDR3 is TGTGCCAGCAGCTCAACAGGGAGACGGGAGACCCAGTACTTC.

This clone was seen more than once but under ten times. The same CDR3 can be traced to other DNA sequences in this sample. V and J are TRBV5-1 and TRBJ1-4; D perhaps matches TRBD1 (5 bases). The CDR3 is 15 amino acids. The V and J ends lost 0 bases and 0 bases respectively, with 6 bases between them. CDR1 and CDR2 from the germline V gene are SGHRS and YFSETQ. Here the CDR3 DNA reads TGCGCCAGCAGCTTGGCCAGGGCAACTAATGAAAAACTGTTTTTT. As protein: CASSLARATNEKLFF. Full variable domain (remainder filled in from reference TRBV5-1 and TRBJ1-4): KAGVTQTPRYLIKTRGQQVTLSCSPISGHRSVSWYQQTPGQGLQFLFEYFSETQRNKGNFPGRFSGRQFSNSRSEMNVSTLELGDSALYLCASSLARATNEKLFFGSGTQLSVL.